This T cell receptor (beta chain) emerged from a study of blood T cell repertoires in COVID-19. The CDR3 runs 14 residues. Trimming removed 4 bases from V and 7 bases from J; junction bases left unmatched: 5. Germline assignment: CDR1 SGHDT and CDR2 YYEEEE. This clone was seen once. Per the original methods: Reference gene primer amplification yielded estimated nucleated cell counts. Sequenced by immunoSEQ multiplex PCR; TCRdb stores in-frame clones only, minus some. V, J and clone size are taken as reported in that table, and D and trimming were inferred from the DNA itself. The data contain tens of thousands of clones, over 75% of them singletons.

The genes are TRBV5-6 and TRBJ1-5; 10 nucleotides align to TRBD1. This sequence was found in a man aged 55 to 70 with acute or convalescent COVID-19. Sequencing was done on a sample of peripheral blood. Here the CDR3 DNA reads TGTGCCAGCAGCCTCCGGACAGGGGGACAGCCCCAGCATTTT. It encodes CASSLRTGGQPQHF.